This T cell receptor beta chain is drawn from a study of human T cells and chemical hapten exposure. This clonotype was detected only a few times. TCRdb processed the RACE reads anew with MiXCR; each CDR3 protein has one entry. The repertoire includes under 200,000 distinct CDR3 sequences, 28% of them detected once, and approximately 2.1% sits in the top ten. Specified time point: patch test 3, about 24 weeks after DPC sensitization. The treatment here: therapeutic diphenylcyclopropenone sensitization with weekly scalp DPC. Germline V gene data show CDR1 as SGHTA and CDR2 as FQGNSA. V was pared by 5 bases and J by 7 bases, with 11 bases of the junction left unmatched. This CDR3 region has 16 residues.

The chain employs TRBV7-2 and TRBJ2-2; 9 nucleotides line up with TRBD2. The clonotype originates from a woman younger than 30 with alopecia areata. Some clones in this sample may be carry-over from other donors' samples. Source: whole blood, taken in connection with sensitization to the hapten diphenylcyclopropenone (DPC). CDR3 region: CASSPRVAGEHGELFF. CDR3 sequence (DNA): TGTGCCAGCAGCCCCAGGGTAGCGGGAGAGCACGGGGAGCTGTTTTTT.